These 7 T cell receptor beta chains share one sample of origin, sequenced in a study of blood T cell repertoires in COVID-19. The data were produced by immunoSEQ multiplex PCR, yet TCRdb's version contains in-frame clones alone and is incomplete. The sample lists 440,000 or so clones, about 89% seen once, with approximately 1.5% in the top ten. The sequencing sample was made of peripheral blood. The receptors were gathered from a woman aged 40 to 50 with COVID-19, enrolled during active disease.

The V gene is TRBV19, the J gene TRBJ2-1, with 7 bases identical to TRBD2. This CDR3 spans 16 amino acids. After removal of 0 bases from V and 5 bases from J, the junction contained 7 bases not matched to a gene. Germline lookup yields CDR1 LNHDA and CDR2 SQIVND (reference sequence). This CDR3 is CASSIDLPSGNNEQFF. CDR3 coding DNA: TGTGCCAGTAGTATAGATCTTCCTAGCGGAAACAATGAGCAGTTCTTC.

The chain links TRBV5-1 to TRBJ1-3; D not certain. The CDR3 contains 16 residues. Germline loops: CDR1 SGHRS, CDR2 YFSETQ. V was trimmed by 1 base and J by 1 base, leaving 12 bases between them. The CDR3 spells CASSLSRVNSGNTIYF. The DNA for the CDR3 is TGCGCCAGCAGCTTGTCGCGGGTGAATTCTGGAAACACCATATATTTT.

The V gene is TRBV7-2, the J gene TRBJ1-4; D gene ambiguous. The V and J ends lost 2 bases and 5 bases respectively, with 6 bases between them. The CDR3 loop spans 13 amino acids. Germline V CDR1 and CDR2: SGHTA, FQGNSA. The CDR3 sequence is CASSLTVNEKLFF. The CDR3 DNA reads TGTGCCAGCAGCTTAACAGTAAATGAAAAACTGTTTTTT.

This clone was found once. The CDR3 DNA follows: TGTGCCAGCAGCTTCCTTCAGGGGGATGGCGAGCAGTACTTC. It is translated as CASSFLQGDGEQYF. The chain joins TRBV9 to TRBJ2-7; 7 positions agree with TRBD1. This CDR3 comprises 14 residues. CDR1 and CDR2 (germline): SGDLS, YYNGEE. The V and J ends lost 4 bases and 6 bases, in that order; junction bases with no gene match: 10.

The rearrangement links TRBV11-2 to TRBJ1-1; TRBD1 might be the D (6 bases). The CDR3 is made up of 13 amino acids. V was cut by 3 bases and J by 1 base, with 6 bases left in between. Germline assignment: CDR1 SGHAT and CDR2 FQNNGV. CDR3 sequence: CASSLGQNTEAFF. The CDR3 DNA sequence: TGTGCCAGCAGCTTGGGACAGAACACTGAAGCTTTCTTT.

V gene TRBV24-1 combines with J gene TRBJ1-2; tentatively, D is TRBD1 (5 bases). CDR1 and CDR2 from the germline V gene are KGHDR and SFDVKD. Trimming removed 4 bases at V and 4 bases at J, with 9 bases between. The CDR3 loop spans 13 amino acids. CDR3 sequence reads: CATSDREGYGYTF. The DNA for the CDR3 is TGTGCCACCAGTGACAGGGAGGGCTATGGCTACACCTTC.

The chain uses TRBV18 and TRBJ1-5; TRBD1 matches at 8 bases. V gave up 6 bases and J gave up 5 bases; unmatched junction bases: 15. This CDR3 spans 17 amino acids. Germline V gene lookup returns CDR1 KGHSH and CDR2 LQKENI. The CDR3 loop reads CASSESTGAIGDQPQHF. Here the CDR3 DNA reads TGTGCCAGCTCGGAATCGACAGGGGCGATTGGGGATCAGCCCCAGCATTTT.